This record concerns one TCR beta chain sequence. What it binds is not known. The data are from a study of CD8 T cells in ankylosing spondylitis. TCRdb analysed the 5' RACE reads with MiXCR anew, one entry per CDR3 protein. The table shows under 950,000 distinct CDR3 sequences, with 15% to 20% occurring only once. Study results and caveats: Typical of ankylosing spondylitis blood, it appeared, was a TCR beta motif of 7 or 8 highly homologous variants.

This clonotype originated in a male donor with ankylosing spondylitis. What was sequenced was blood, either unsorted or a sorted T cell fraction (not recorded which).

The CDR3 spells CASRGGLAGGLEFF. In DNA form, the CDR3 reads TGTGCCAGCAGAGGTGGACTAGCGGGAGGGCTAGAGTTCTTC. The rearrangement joins TRBV2 to TRBJ2-1, with 15 bases aligning to TRBD2. Losses at the gene ends were 6 bases for V and 14 bases for J; bases not matched to a gene: 8. The CDR3 spans 14 residues. Germline assignment: CDR1 SNHLY and CDR2 FYNNEI.